Given below is one T cell receptor beta chain in context. Source study methods: The authors estimated nucleated cell counts from reference gene primer amplification. The protocol was immunoSEQ multiplex PCR, while the TCRdb copy is restricted to in-frame clones and leaves out a portion. The D gene and trimming were derived from the DNA, and the V and J assignments and clone size from that table. The sample yields around 250,000 clones, 86% seen once. Germline loops: CDR1 SGHTA, CDR2 FQGTGA. V lost 2 bases, J lost 5 bases, and 15 bases lay in between. The CDR3 has 16 amino acids. Followed over time, Seattle patients had been enrolled while infection was active. The data stem from a study of blood T cell repertoires in COVID-19.

Sequenced: peripheral blood. V and J are TRBV7-3 and TRBJ2-2; a possible D gene is TRBD2 (6 bases). The sequence was collected from a woman older than 75 with COVID-19, enrolled during active disease. The CDR3 DNA follows: TGTGCCAGCAGCTTAGGAGGGACTGTTACTACCGGGGAGCTGTTTTTT. Translating gives CASSLGGTVTTGELFF.